These 24 T cell receptor beta chains were sequenced from one sample in a study of T cells in Graves' hyperthyroidism and ophthalmopathy. From RNA transcripts, TCR beta CDR3 regions were amplified. TCR CDR3 underwent first-round RT-PCR with the HTBI primer set. TCRdb independently ran MiXCR on the multiplex PCR reads; one entry per CDR3 protein. The data show approximately 500,000 distinct CDR3 sequences, roughly 46% seen once. The sequencing sample was made of peripheral blood or thyroid tissue (not recorded which). These receptors all come from a woman under 30 with Graves' hyperthyroidism.

Remarks on this clonotype: Being one base from a much bigger clone, this may be a read error. The CDR3 DNA reads TGTGCCATCAGAGAGATTGAGTCTACTGGCTACACCTTC. It codes for CAIREIESTGYTF. This chain links TRBV27 with TRBJ1-2; D gene unclear. The CDR3 runs 13 residues. Deletions cut 10 bases from V and 7 bases from J, with 19 bases between. The germline gives CDR1 MNHEY, CDR2 SMNVEV (reference sequence).

At least ten counts were recorded for this clonotype. The CDR3: CSAMDEGNYGYTF. Here the CDR3 DNA reads TGCAGTGCTATGGACGAGGGGAACTATGGCTACACCTTC. V is TRBV20-1 and J is TRBJ1-2; maybe TRBD1 (5 bases). Germline values: CDR1 DFQATT, CDR2 SNEGSKA (reference sequence). The CDR3 is 13 residues long. V shed 4 bases and J shed 2 bases, with 11 bases lying between them.

This clonotype was seen ten or more times. This chain uses TRBV29-1 with TRBJ1-5, with 7 bases identical to TRBD1. Trimming cost V 2 bases and J 7 bases; bases outside gene matches: 2. Germline V gene lookup returns CDR1 SQVTM and CDR2 ANQGSEA. This CDR3 contains 12 residues. The CDR3 sequence is CSVEQGGQPQHF. CDR3 DNA: TGCAGCGTTGAACAGGGGGGGCAGCCCCAGCATTTT.

This clonotype was counted ten times or more. V is TRBV25-1 and J is TRBJ1-1; 9 bases align to TRBD1. The junction had 4 bases not matched to a gene; V was cut back by 7 bases and J by 4 bases. CDR1 and CDR2 (germline): MGHDK, SYGVNS. The CDR3 has 13 residues. The CDR3 nucleotides read TGTGCCAGCAAGGGACAGGGAGGCACTGAAGCTTTCTTT. It specifies CASKGQGGTEAFF.

The chain links TRBV7-6 to TRBJ2-1; D is unclear. The germline V gene has CDR1 SGHVS and CDR2 FNYEAQ. Trimming took off 6 bases at V and 4 bases at J, with 10 bases between the two ends. The CDR3 runs to 13 residues. The CDR3 nucleotides are TGTGCCAGCAGTTTTGGGGTTTACAATGAGCAGTTCTTC. Residues: CASSFGVYNEQFF.

The rearrangement joins TRBV5-1 to TRBJ1-4, with a weak D call TRBD1 (5 bases). The CDR3 runs to 17 residues. The V end was cut by 4 bases, the J end by 10 bases, with 26 bases between. From germline, CDR1 is SGHRS and CDR2 YFSETQ. The CDR3 loop reads CASSTGAPQGVSGKLFF. In nucleotides, the CDR3 is TGCGCCAGCAGCACGGGAGCGCCGCAGGGCGTTTCGGGAAAACTGTTTTTT. Based on the CDR3 plus reference TRBV5-1 and TRBJ1-4, the full variable domain is KAGVTQTPRYLIKTRGQQVTLSCSPISGHRSVSWYQQTPGQGLQFLFEYFSETQRNKGNFPGRFSGRQFSNSRSEMNVSTLELGDSALYLCASSTGAPQGVSGKLFFGSGTQLSVL.

This clonotype has at least ten counts. V gene TRBV20-1 combines with J gene TRBJ1-4, with D hard to call. Germline V gene sequence: CDR1 DFQATT, CDR2 SNEGSKA (reference sequence). Trimming removed 1 base from V and 4 bases from J, with 13 bases in between. This CDR3 comprises 15 residues. Written as DNA, the CDR3 is TGCAGTGCTAGAGCGATGAGGCGGAGTAATGAAAAACTGTTTTTT. Translating it yields CSARAMRRSNEKLFF.

This CDR3 reads CASSSLAEQYF. The CDR3 DNA reads TGTGCCAGCAGCAGTCTCGCGGAGCAGTACTTC. The chain couples TRBV7-2 to TRBJ2-7, with D unresolved. Germline V gene sequence: CDR1 SGHTA, CDR2 FQGNSA. Trimming pared 5 bases from V and 7 bases from J, leaving 9 bases between. The CDR3 is made up of 11 amino acids.

The chain combines TRBV3-1 with TRBJ1-3; D may be TRBD1 (5 bases). This CDR3 region has 17 residues. Germline V gene lookup returns CDR1 LGHDT and CDR2 YNNKEL (reference sequence). Trimming left V 2 bases short and J 1 base short, with 15 bases between. The CDR3 is CASSQPGLLTSGNTIYF. CDR3 DNA: TGTGCCAGCAGCCAACCGGGACTCCTCACGTCTGGAAACACCATATATTTT.

This clonotype was detected many times. The chain is built from TRBV29-1 and TRBJ2-5, with a weak D call TRBD2 (7 bases). CDR1 is SQVTM and CDR2 is ANQGSEA in the germline V gene. V lost 0 bases, J lost 5 bases, and 13 bases lay in between. This CDR3 contains 14 residues. CDR3 residues: CSVEEGGDRETQYF. CDR3 bases: TGCAGCGTTGAAGAAGGGGGGGACCGGGAGACCCAGTACTTC.

The V gene is TRBV12-3 or TRBV12-4, the J gene TRBJ1-3; D call uncertain. This CDR3 is built from 13 residues. Trimming removed 7 bases at V and 7 bases at J, with 14 bases between. The CDR3 bases are TGTGCCAGCATTTCAACGGCGGTGAACACCATATATTTT. Amino acid sequence: CASISTAVNTIYF.

This clonotype was seen many times. CDR3 region: CASSLGRGNTIYF. CDR3 coding DNA: TGTGCCAGCAGCTTAGGCAGGGGAAACACCATATATTTT. This rearrangement joins TRBV7-9 to TRBJ1-3; D call uncertain. Between the trimmed V and J ends, which lost 1 base and 4 bases, there was a span of 5 bases. The germline gives CDR1 SEHNR, CDR2 FQNEAQ (reference sequence). This CDR3 is built from 13 residues.

This clonotype was seen repeatedly, ten times or more. This chain uses TRBV7-3 with TRBJ2-7, with TRBD2 matching over 8 bases. CDR1 is SGHTA and CDR2 is FQGTGA in the germline V gene. The CDR3 is 15 amino acids. The J segment lost 3 bases and the V segment lost 1 base, leaving 5 bases of the junction unmatched. The CDR3 coding sequence is TGTGCCAGCAGCTTAAGCCCCGGGACTAGCTACGAGCAGTACTTC. This codes for CASSLSPGTSYEQYF.

This clonotype was detected many times. The chain recombines TRBV5-1 with TRBJ2-7; a possible D gene is TRBD2 (6 bases). Trimming left V 0 bases short and J 5 bases short, with 12 bases between. The CDR3 sequence is 14 residues long. Germline values: CDR1 SGHRS, CDR2 YFSETQ. CDR3 in amino acids: CASSLAGERDEQYF. CDR3 coding DNA: TGCGCCAGCAGCTTGGCGGGGGAGAGGGACGAGCAGTACTTC.

This chain links TRBV10-2 with TRBJ2-2; 11 nucleotides match TRBD1. After removal of 8 bases from V and 3 bases from J, the junction contained 5 bases not matched to a gene. The germline V gene encodes CDR1 WSHSY and CDR2 SAAADI. This CDR3 has 15 residues. CDR3 nucleotide sequence: TGCGCCAGCGGATGGACAGGGGGCGACACCGGGGAGCTGTTTTTT. Translating it yields CASGWTGGDTGELFF.

This clonotype was observed many times. This chain uses TRBV7-9 with TRBJ2-7, with 12 bases lining up with TRBD2. Trimming cost V 4 bases and J 4 bases; bases outside gene matches: 5. This CDR3 is 15 amino acids long. Per the germline V gene, CDR1 is SEHNR and CDR2 is FQNEAQ (reference sequence). CDR3 bases: TGTGCCAGCAGCTATAGCGGACTAGCGGGGTACGAGCAGTACTTC. Its translation is CASSYSGLAGYEQYF.

This clonotype was observed many times. V gene TRBV3-1 combines with J gene TRBJ2-5; D might be TRBD1 (6 bases). The CDR3 runs to 14 residues. Per the germline V gene, CDR1 is LGHDT and CDR2 is YNNKEL (reference sequence). The V end lost 4 bases, the J end lost 5 bases, and 14 bases lay between the germline ends. CDR3 protein: CASSPTGTLETQYF. CDR3 nucleotide sequence: TGTGCCAGCAGCCCAACCGGGACATTGGAGACCCAGTACTTC.

This clonotype was counted many times. The CDR3 spells CSARGPGFTYEQYF. As DNA, the CDR3 is TGCAGTGCTAGAGGGCCGGGATTCACCTACGAGCAGTACTTC. V is TRBV20-1 and J is TRBJ2-7; D possibly corresponds to TRBD2 (5 bases). This CDR3 is built from 14 residues. Per the germline V gene, CDR1 is DFQATT and CDR2 is SNEGSKA (reference sequence). V lost 1 base and J 2 bases, leaving 12 bases between the germline ends.

This clonotype was detected ten times or more. A read error is possible here, since a much larger clone lies one base away. The V call is TRBV9, the J call TRBJ2-6, with D unresolved. V was clipped by 0 bases and J by 2 bases, with 0 bases between them. Looked up from germline, CDR1 is SGDLS and CDR2 is YYNGEE. The CDR3 extends over 13 amino acids. The DNA for the CDR3 is TGTGCCAGCAGCGTAGCTGGGGCCAACGTCCTGACTTTC. Translating it yields CASSVAGANVLTF.

The chain employs TRBV7-9 and TRBJ2-5, with 8 bases lining up with TRBD2. Germline V gives CDR1 SEHNR, CDR2 FQNEAQ (reference sequence). V lost 11 bases, J lost 4 bases, and 9 bases stayed unmatched. The CDR3 has 13 amino acids. CDR3 sequence reads: CAGRRLAGETQYF. The CDR3 nucleotides are TGTGCCGGACGGCGGCTAGCGGGAGAGACCCAGTACTTC.

V gene TRBV25-1 combines with J gene TRBJ2-2, with a possible D match to TRBD2 (6 bases). This CDR3 spans 15 amino acids. With 6 bases removed from V and 6 bases from J, the gap between germline ends came to 17 bases. CDR1 and CDR2 from the germline V gene are MGHDK and SYGVNS. The CDR3, as DNA: TGTGCCAGCAGAGGTTACGGGAGTTTGGCCGGGGAGCTGTTTTTT. Translated, it gives CASRGYGSLAGELFF.

V is TRBV7-6 and J is TRBJ2-7; 14 nucleotides align to TRBD2. Germline CDR1 and CDR2: SGHVS and FNYEAQ. The J segment lost 3 bases and the V segment lost 3 bases, leaving 1 base of the junction unmatched. The CDR3 loop spans 15 amino acids. The DNA of the CDR3 is TGTGCCAGCAGCTTGACTAGCGGGAGGGACTACGAGCAGTACTTC. It codes for CASSLTSGRDYEQYF.

This clonotype was observed at least ten times. V is TRBV7-9 and J is TRBJ1-2; D is unclear. Germline V gene sequence: CDR1 SEHNR, CDR2 FQNEAQ (reference sequence). The V gene lost 5 bases and the J gene lost 0 bases, with 13 bases spanning the gap. The CDR3 loop spans 15 amino acids. The CDR3 region has the DNA TGTGCCAGCAGCAGAATCGGCAGTTCTAACTATGGCTACACCTTC. Its translation: CASSRIGSSNYGYTF. The whole variable domain, filled in from reference TRBV7-9 and TRBJ1-2, reads DTGVSQNPRHKITKRGQNVTFRCDPISEHNRLYWYRQTLGQGPEFLTYFQNEAQLEKSRLLSDRFSAERPKGSFSTLEIQRTEQGDSAMYLCASSRIGSSNYGYTFGSGTRLTVV.

V usage is TRBV10-3 and J usage is TRBJ2-5, with D maybe TRBD2 (5 bases). The CDR3 covers 14 residues. Germline lookup yields CDR1 ENHRY and CDR2 SYGVKD. V lost 7 bases and J 0 bases, leaving 12 bases between the germline ends. The CDR3 sequence: CAIKDSGNQETQYF. CDR3 nucleotides: TGTGCCATCAAGGACTCCGGGAACCAAGAGACCCAGTACTTC.